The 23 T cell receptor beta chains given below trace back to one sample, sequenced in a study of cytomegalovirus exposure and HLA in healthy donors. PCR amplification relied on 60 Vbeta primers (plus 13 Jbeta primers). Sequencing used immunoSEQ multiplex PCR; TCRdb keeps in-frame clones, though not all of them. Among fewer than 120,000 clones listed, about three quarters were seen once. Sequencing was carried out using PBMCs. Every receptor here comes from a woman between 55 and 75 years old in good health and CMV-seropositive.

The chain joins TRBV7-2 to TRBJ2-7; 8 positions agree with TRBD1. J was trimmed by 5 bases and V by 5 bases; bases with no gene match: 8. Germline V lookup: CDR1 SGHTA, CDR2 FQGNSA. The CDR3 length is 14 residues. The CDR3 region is CASSRTGLLDEQYF. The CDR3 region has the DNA TGTGCCAGCAGCAGGACAGGGCTCCTCGACGAGCAGTACTTC.

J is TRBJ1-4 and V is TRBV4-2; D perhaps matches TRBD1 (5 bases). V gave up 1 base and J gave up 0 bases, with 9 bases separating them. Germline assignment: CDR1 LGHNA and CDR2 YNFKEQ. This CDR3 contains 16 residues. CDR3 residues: CASSQAQGSTNEKLFF. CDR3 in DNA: TGTGCCAGCAGCCAAGCGCAGGGATCAACTAATGAAAAACTGTTTTTT.

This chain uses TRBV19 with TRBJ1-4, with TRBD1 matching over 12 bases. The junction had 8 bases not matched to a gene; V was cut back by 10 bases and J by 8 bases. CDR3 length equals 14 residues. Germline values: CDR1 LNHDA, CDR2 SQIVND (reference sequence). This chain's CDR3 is CATSPGTGGEKLFF. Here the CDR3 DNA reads TGTGCCACTTCACCCGGGACAGGGGGCGAAAAACTGTTTTTT.

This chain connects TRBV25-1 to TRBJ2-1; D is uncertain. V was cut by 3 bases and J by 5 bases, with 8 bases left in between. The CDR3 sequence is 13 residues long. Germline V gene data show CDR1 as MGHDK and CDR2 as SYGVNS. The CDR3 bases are TGTGCCAGCAGTGAGCCACTAAACAATGAGCAGTTCTTC. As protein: CASSEPLNNEQFF.

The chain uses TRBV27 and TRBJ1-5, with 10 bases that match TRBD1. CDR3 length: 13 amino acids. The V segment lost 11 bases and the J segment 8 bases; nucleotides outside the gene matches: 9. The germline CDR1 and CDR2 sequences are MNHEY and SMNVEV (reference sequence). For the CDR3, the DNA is TGTGCCGGGCGTCAGGACAGGGGGGAGCCCCAGCATTTT. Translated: CAGRQDRGEPQHF.

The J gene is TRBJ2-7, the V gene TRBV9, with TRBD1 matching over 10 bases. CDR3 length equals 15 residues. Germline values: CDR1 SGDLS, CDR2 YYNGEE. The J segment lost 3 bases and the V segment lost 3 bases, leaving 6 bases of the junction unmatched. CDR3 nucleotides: TGTGCCAGCAGCGCGACGGGACAGGGGTACTACGAGCAGTACTTC. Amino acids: CASSATGQGYYEQYF.

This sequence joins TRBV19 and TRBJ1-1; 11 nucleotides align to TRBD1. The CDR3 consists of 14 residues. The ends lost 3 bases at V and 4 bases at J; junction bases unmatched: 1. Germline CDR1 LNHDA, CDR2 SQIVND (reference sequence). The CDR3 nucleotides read TGTGCCAGTAGTATGGGACAGGGGGGCACTGAAGCTTTCTTT. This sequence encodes CASSMGQGGTEAFF. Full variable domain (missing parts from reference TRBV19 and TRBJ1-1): DGGITQSPKYLFRKEGQNVTLSCEQNLNHDAMYWYRQDPGQGLRLIYYSQIVNDFQKGDIAEGYSVSREKKESFPLTVTSAQKNPTAFYLCASSMGQGGTEAFFGQGTRLTVV.

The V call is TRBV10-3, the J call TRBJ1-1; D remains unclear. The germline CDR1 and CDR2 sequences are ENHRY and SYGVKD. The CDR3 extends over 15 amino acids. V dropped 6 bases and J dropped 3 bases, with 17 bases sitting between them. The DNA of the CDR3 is TGTGCCATCAGCTTGGCTCACTTGAGGGACACTGAAGCTTTCTTT. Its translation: CAISLAHLRDTEAFF.

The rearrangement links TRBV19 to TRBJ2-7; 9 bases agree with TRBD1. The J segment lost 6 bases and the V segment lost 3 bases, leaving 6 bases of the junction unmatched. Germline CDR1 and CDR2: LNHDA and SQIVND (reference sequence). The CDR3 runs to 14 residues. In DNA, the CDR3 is TGTGCCAGTAGTATTAGGGACAGGGCCGCCGAGCAGTACTTC. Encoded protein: CASSIRDRAAEQYF. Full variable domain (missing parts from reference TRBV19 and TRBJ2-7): DGGITQSPKYLFRKEGQNVTLSCEQNLNHDAMYWYRQDPGQGLRLIYYSQIVNDFQKGDIAEGYSVSREKKESFPLTVTSAQKNPTAFYLCASSIRDRAAEQYFGPGTRLTVT.

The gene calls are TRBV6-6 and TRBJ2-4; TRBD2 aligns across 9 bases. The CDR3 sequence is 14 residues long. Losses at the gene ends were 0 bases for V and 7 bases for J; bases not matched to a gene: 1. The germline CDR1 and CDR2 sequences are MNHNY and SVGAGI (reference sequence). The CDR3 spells CASSYSRGGNIQYF. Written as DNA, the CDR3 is TGTGCCAGCAGTTACTCGCGGGGGGGGAACATTCAGTACTTC.

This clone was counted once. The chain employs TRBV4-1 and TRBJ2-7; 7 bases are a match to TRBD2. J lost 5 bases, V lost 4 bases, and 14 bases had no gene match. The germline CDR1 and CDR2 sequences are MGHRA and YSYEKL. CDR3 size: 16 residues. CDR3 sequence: CASSPGRGRTRDEQYF. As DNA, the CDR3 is TGCGCCAGCAGCCCTGGGAGGGGTAGGACCAGGGACGAGCAGTACTTC.

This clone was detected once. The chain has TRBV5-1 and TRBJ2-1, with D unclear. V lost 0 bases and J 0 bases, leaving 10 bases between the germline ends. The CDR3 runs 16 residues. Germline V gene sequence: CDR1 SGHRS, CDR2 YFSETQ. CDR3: CASSLGSVSSYNEQFF. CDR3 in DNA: TGCGCCAGCAGCTTGGGAAGCGTGAGCTCCTACAATGAGCAGTTCTTC.

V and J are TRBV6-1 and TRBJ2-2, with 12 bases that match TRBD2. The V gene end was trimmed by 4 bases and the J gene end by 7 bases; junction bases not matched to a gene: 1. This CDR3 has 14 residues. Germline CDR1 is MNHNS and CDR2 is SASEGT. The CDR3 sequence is CASSGLAGDGELFF. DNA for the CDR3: TGTGCCAGCAGTGGACTAGCGGGAGACGGGGAGCTGTTTTTT.

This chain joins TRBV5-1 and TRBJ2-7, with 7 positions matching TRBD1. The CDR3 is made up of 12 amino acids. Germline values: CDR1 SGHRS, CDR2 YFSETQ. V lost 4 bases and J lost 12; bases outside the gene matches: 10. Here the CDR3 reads CASSQTGQVPYF. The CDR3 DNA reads TGCGCCAGCAGCCAGACCGGACAGGTCCCGTACTTC.

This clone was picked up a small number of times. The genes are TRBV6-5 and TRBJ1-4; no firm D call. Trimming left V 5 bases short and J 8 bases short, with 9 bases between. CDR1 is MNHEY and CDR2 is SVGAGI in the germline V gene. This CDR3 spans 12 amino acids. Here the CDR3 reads CASSTVREKLFF. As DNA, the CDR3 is TGTGCCAGCAGTACGGTGCGGGAAAAACTGTTTTTT.

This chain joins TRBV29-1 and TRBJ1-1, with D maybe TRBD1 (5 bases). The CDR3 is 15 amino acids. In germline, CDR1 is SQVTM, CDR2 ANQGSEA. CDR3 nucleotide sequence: TGCAGTGATATAGGGGCCGAAGTACGGGACACTGAAGCTTTCTTT. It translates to CSDIGAEVRDTEAFF.

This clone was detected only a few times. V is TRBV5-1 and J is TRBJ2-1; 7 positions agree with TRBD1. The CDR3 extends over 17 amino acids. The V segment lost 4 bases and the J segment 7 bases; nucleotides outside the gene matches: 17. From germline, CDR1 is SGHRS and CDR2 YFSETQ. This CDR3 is CASSRQGGARESNEQFF. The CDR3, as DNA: TGCGCCAGCAGCCGACAGGGTGGAGCCAGAGAGAGTAATGAGCAGTTCTTC.

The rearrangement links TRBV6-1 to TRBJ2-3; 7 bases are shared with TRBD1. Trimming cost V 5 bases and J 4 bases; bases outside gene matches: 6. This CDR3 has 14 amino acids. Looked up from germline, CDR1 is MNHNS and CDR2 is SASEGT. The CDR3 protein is CASSTRQGPDTQYF. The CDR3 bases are TGTGCCAGCAGTACCCGACAGGGTCCAGATACGCAGTATTTT.

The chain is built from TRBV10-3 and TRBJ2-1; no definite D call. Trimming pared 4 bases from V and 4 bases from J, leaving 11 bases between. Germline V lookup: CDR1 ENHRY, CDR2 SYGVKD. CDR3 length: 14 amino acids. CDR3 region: CAISAQYVYNEQFF. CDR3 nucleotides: TGTGCCATCAGTGCTCAGTACGTATACAATGAGCAGTTCTTC.

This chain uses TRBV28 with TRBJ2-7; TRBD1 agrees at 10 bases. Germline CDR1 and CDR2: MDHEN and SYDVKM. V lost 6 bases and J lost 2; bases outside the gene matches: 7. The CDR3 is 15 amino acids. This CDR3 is CASSLPGTGAYEQYF. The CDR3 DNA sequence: TGTGCCAGCAGCCTACCGGGGACAGGGGCCTACGAGCAGTACTTC. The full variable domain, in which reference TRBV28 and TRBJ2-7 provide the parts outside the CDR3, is DVKVTQSSRYLVKRTGEKVFLECVQDMDHENMFWYRQDPGLGLRLIYFSYDVKMKEKGDIPEGYSVSREKKERFSLILESASTNQTSMYLCASSLPGTGAYEQYFGPGTRLTVT.

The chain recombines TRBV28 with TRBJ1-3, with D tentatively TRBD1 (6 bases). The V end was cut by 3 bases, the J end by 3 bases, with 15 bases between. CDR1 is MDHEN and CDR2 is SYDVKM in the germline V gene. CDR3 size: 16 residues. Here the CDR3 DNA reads TGTGCCAGCAGTTTCCCTCAACAGGGTTATGGAAACACCATATATTTT. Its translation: CASSFPQQGYGNTIYF.

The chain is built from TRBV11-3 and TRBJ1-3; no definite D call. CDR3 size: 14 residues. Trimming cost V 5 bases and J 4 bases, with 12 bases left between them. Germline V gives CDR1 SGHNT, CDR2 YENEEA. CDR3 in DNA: TGTGCCAGCAGCAGCACGACACGCGGAAACACCATATATTTT. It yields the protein CASSSTTRGNTIYF.

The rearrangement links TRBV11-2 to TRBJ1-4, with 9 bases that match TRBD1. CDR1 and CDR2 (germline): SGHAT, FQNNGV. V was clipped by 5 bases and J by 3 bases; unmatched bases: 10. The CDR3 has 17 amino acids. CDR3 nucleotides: TGTGCCAGCAGCGCCATCGACAGGGGGATGGCTAATGAAAAACTGTTTTTT. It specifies CASSAIDRGMANEKLFF.